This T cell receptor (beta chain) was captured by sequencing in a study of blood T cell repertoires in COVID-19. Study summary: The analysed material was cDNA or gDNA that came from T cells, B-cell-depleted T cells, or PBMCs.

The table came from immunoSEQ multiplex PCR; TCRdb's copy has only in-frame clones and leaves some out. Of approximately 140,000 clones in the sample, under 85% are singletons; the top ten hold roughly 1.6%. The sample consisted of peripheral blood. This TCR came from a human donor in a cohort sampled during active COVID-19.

The CDR3 protein is CASRDAGTRGRDEQFF. The CDR3 coding sequence is TGTGCCAGCAGGGATGCCGGGACTAGAGGGCGTGATGAGCAGTTCTTC. This sequence joins TRBV5-4 and TRBJ2-1, with 8 bases fitting TRBD2. The CDR3 sequence is 16 residues long. V shed 5 bases and J 8 bases; nucleotides not matched to a gene: 15. Germline loops: CDR1 SGHNT, CDR2 YYREEE (reference sequence).